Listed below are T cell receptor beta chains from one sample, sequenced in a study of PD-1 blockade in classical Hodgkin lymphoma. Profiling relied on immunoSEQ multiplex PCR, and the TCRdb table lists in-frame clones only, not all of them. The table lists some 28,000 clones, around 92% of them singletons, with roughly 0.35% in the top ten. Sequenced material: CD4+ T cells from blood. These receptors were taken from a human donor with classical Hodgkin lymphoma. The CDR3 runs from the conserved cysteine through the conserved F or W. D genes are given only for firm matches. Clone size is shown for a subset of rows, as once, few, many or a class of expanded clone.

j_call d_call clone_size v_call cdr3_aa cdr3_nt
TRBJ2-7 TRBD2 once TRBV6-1 CASSGLAGRYEQYF TGTGCCAGCAGTGGTCTAGCGGGAAGGTACGAGCAGTACTTC
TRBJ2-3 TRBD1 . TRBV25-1 CASTPGQGTDTQYF TGTGCCAGCACCCCGGGACAGGGCACAGATACGCAGTATTTT
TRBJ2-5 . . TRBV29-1 CSVEEKKTQYF TGCAGCGTTGAGGAAAAAAAGACCCAGTACTTC
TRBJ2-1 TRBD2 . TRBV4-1 CASSQSGTSGAGLYNEQFF TGCGCCAGCAGCCAGAGTGGGACTAGCGGGGCAGGTTTGTACAATGAGCAGTTCTTC
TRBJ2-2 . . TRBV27 CATTSGSYTGELFF TGTGCCACCACCTCGGGTTCTTACACCGGGGAGCTGTTTTTT
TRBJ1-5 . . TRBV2 CASSASRRSNQPQHF TGTGCCAGCAGTGCGAGTCGGCGAAGCAATCAGCCCCAGCATTTT
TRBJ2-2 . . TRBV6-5 CASRSGTANTGELFF TGTGCCAGCAGGTCGGGGACGGCGAACACCGGGGAGCTGTTTTTT
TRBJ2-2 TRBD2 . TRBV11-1 CASSPRTSLNTGELFF TGTGCCAGCAGCCCCCGGACTAGCCTGAACACCGGGGAGCTGTTTTTT
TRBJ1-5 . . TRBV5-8 CASSSGARGNQPQHF TGTGCCAGCAGCTCAGGGGCGAGGGGCAATCAGCCCCAGCATTTT
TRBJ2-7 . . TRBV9 CASSRAGPSSYEQYF TGTGCCAGCAGCCGTGCGGGCCCGAGCTCCTACGAGCAGTACTTC
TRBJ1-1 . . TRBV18 CASSPRGVEAFF TGTGCCAGCTCGCCGAGGGGGGTTGAAGCTTTCTTT
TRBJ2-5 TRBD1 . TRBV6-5 CASSYPGQGGETQYF TGTGCCAGCAGTTACCCCGGACAGGGCGGTGAGACCCAGTACTTC
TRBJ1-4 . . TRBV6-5 CASSYTGAGEKLFF TGTGCCAGCAGTTACACGGGGGCGGGGGAAAAACTGTTTTTT
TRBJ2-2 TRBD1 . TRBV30 CAWKTGGNTGELFF TGTGCCTGGAAAACAGGGGGGAACACCGGGGAGCTGTTTTTT
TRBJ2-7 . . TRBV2 CASSELSYEQYF TGTGCCAGCAGTGAACTCAGCTACGAGCAGTACTTC
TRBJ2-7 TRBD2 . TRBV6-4 CASSEDPSGGPYEQYF TGTGCCAGCAGTGAGGATCCTAGCGGAGGGCCGTACGAGCAGTACTTC
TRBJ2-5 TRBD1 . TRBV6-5 CASSYRRQGAGETQYF TGTGCCAGCAGTTACCGGAGACAGGGGGCCGGAGAGACCCAGTACTTC
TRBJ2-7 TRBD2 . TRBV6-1 CASSGRGAGAGEQYF TGTGCCAGCAGTGGCCGCGGGGCGGGAGCTGGCGAGCAGTACTTC
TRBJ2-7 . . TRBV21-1 CASSSPGHTYEQYF TGTGCCAGCAGCTCACCGGGACACACCTACGAGCAGTACTTC